One and the same sample provided the 8 T cell receptor beta chains below, sequenced in a study of cytomegalovirus exposure and HLA in healthy donors. A multiplex PCR was run with 60 Vbeta primers and 13 Jbeta primers. Sequenced by immunoSEQ multiplex PCR; TCRdb stores in-frame clones only, minus some. The table shows over 200,000 clones, with approximately 84% occurring only once. Sequenced input: PBMCs. The source of these receptors is a woman between 40 and 50 years old in good health and CMV-seronegative.

In nucleotides, the CDR3 is TGTGCCAGCTCACTGCAGGGGGCGCACCTCGGGGAGCTGTTTTTT. Translating gives CASSLQGAHLGELFF. The chain links TRBV18 to TRBJ2-2, with 8 bases lining up with TRBD1. The germline V gene encodes CDR1 KGHSH and CDR2 LQKENI. The V segment lost 4 bases and the J segment 7 bases; nucleotides outside the gene matches: 8. The CDR3 has 15 amino acids.

The chain carries TRBV11-2 and TRBJ2-2; a possible D gene is TRBD2 (6 bases). V was trimmed by 5 bases and J by 3 bases, leaving 13 bases between them. There are 15 residues in the CDR3. Germline V gene sequence: CDR1 SGHAT, CDR2 FQNNGV. CDR3 in DNA: TGTGCCAGCAGCATAAACACGGGGGACACCGGGGAGCTGTTTTTT. Its protein product is CASSINTGDTGELFF.

The rearrangement uses TRBV4-3 and TRBJ1-5; D perhaps matches TRBD1 (6 bases). The germline CDR1 and CDR2 sequences are LGHNA and YSLEER. Trimming stripped 2 bases from V and 4 bases from J, with 15 bases between. This CDR3 contains 16 residues. The CDR3 DNA reads as TGCGCCAGCAGCCAACCAGCGCAGGGGCCGAATCAGCCCCAGCATTTT. Protein sequence: CASSQPAQGPNQPQHF.

This clone was seen only once. The chain carries TRBV6-6 and TRBJ2-5; D perhaps matches TRBD2 (5 bases). Deletions cut 2 bases from V and 1 base from J, with 11 bases between. The CDR3 extends over 15 amino acids. Germline assignment: CDR1 MNHNY and CDR2 SVGAGI (reference sequence). The CDR3 protein is CASSYLGDPQETQYF. DNA of the CDR3: TGTGCCAGCAGTTACCTCGGGGATCCCCAAGAGACCCAGTACTTC.

Note on this clone: At one boundary the junction diverges from the germline segment, which might be a read error. The chain is built from TRBV7-7 and TRBJ2-7; 10 bases agree with TRBD1. The CDR3 spans 15 residues. Germline CDR1 and CDR2: SSHAT and FNYEAQ (reference sequence). The CDR3 is CASSLGTGEHYEQYF. The DNA of the CDR3 is TGTGCTAGCAGCTTAGGGACAGGGGAACACTACGAGCAGTACTTC.

The CDR3 loop is CASSSLWGYTDTQYF. Written as DNA, the CDR3 is TGTGCCAGCAGCTCTTTGTGGGGCTACACAGATACGCAGTATTTT. The rearrangement uses TRBV7-9 and TRBJ2-3, with a weak D call TRBD1 (5 bases). Trimming left V 4 bases short and J 2 bases short, with 13 bases between. The CDR3 totals 15 residues. The germline V gene encodes CDR1 SEHNR and CDR2 FQNEAQ (reference sequence).

This clone was picked up a small number of times. The chain uses TRBV11-2 and TRBJ2-2, with D uncertain. The CDR3 is 14 amino acids. V gave up 1 base and J gave up 4 bases, with 7 bases separating them. Germline CDR1 reads SGHAT; CDR2 reads FQNNGV. The CDR3 protein is CASSLGPVTGELFF. DNA of the CDR3: TGTGCCAGCAGCTTAGGTCCGGTCACCGGGGAGCTGTTTTTT.

The chain combines TRBV2 with TRBJ1-3, with D unclear. Germline assignment: CDR1 SNHLY and CDR2 FYNNEI. This CDR3 comprises 13 residues. Trimming removed 8 bases at V and 5 bases at J, with 13 bases between. The CDR3 sequence is CASCGVERNTIYF. For the CDR3, the DNA is TGTGCCAGCTGCGGGGTTGAGAGAAACACCATATATTTT.